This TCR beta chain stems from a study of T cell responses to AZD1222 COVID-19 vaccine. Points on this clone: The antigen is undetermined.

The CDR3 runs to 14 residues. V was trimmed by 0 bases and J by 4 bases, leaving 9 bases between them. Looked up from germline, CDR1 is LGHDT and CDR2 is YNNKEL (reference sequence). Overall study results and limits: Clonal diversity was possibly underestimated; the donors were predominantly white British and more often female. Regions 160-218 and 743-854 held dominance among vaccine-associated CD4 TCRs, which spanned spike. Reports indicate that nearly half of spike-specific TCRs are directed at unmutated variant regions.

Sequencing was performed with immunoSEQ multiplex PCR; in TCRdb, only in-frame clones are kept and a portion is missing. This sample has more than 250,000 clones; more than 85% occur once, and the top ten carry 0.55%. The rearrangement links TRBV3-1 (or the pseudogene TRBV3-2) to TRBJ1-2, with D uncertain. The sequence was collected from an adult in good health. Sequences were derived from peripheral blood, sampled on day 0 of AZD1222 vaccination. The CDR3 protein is CASSQEALGYGYTF. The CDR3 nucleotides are TGTGCCAGCAGCCAAGAAGCTTTGGGCTATGGCTACACCTTC.